The clone carrying this T cell receptor beta chain was detected ten times or more. The target antigen is unknown. The data are from a study of T cells in Graves' hyperthyroidism and ophthalmopathy. RNA transcripts served as the template for amplifying TCR beta CDR3 regions. HTBI primers were employed in a first-round RT-PCR of the TCR CDR3. MiXCR was run by TCRdb on the multiplex PCR reads, yielding one entry per CDR3 protein. Here the sample spans hundreds of thousands of distinct CDR3 sequences, over 35% being singletons. CDR3 size: 13 residues. The ends were cut back, 6 bases at V and 3 bases at J, with 15 bases in the middle. The germline gives CDR1 DFQATT, CDR2 SNEGSKA (reference sequence). Study conclusions and caveats: Expanded thyroid clonotypes (above 0.001) were mostly also found in blood. Using 13 V-J features, a model discriminated ophthalmopathy from stable hyperthyroidism.

Exclusions: uncontrolled infection, other autoimmune disease, pregnancy, lactation. The clonotype originates from a middle-aged woman with Graves' hyperthyroidism. The source material was blood. The chain is built from TRBV20-1 and TRBJ2-7; the D gene is possibly TRBD1 (5 bases). The CDR3 nucleotides are TGCAGTGCCCCGACAGTGTGGGACTACGAGCAGTACTTC. Its translation: CSAPTVWDYEQYF.